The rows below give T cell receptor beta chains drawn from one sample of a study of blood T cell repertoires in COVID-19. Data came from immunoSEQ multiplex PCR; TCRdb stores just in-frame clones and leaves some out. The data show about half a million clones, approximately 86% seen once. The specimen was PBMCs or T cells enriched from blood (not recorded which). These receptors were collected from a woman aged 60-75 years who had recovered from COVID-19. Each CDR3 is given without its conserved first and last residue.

cdr3_aa: ASSERTGGAFEAYEQY
v_call: TRBV6-1
j_call: TRBJ2-7

cdr3_aa: ASRGTGTGGYEQY
v_call: TRBV6-5
j_call: TRBJ2-7

cdr3_aa: ASSYLTGTGGRGYT
v_call: TRBV6-6
j_call: TRBJ1-2

cdr3_aa: AGTVGQPDGYT
v_call: TRBV2
j_call: TRBJ1-2

cdr3_aa: ASSPRLAGGHEQF
v_call: TRBV18
j_call: TRBJ2-1

cdr3_aa: ASSVVGGYGYT
v_call: TRBV25-1
j_call: TRBJ1-2

cdr3_aa: ASSPLAGQRAF
v_call: TRBV4-1
j_call: TRBJ1-1

cdr3_aa: ASSRRTGAGNTIY
v_call: TRBV7-2
j_call: TRBJ1-3

cdr3_aa: AWIRGSGNTIY
v_call: TRBV30
j_call: TRBJ1-3

cdr3_aa: ASSRTGRNQPQH
v_call: TRBV10-2
j_call: TRBJ1-5

cdr3_aa: ASSRDTPGLGENTIY
v_call: TRBV14
j_call: TRBJ1-3

cdr3_aa: ASSPSSLEGNTEAF
v_call: TRBV18
j_call: TRBJ1-1

cdr3_aa: ASMAGGNSPLH
v_call: TRBV2
j_call: TRBJ1-6

cdr3_aa: ASSYLDRGPYEQY
v_call: TRBV6-5
j_call: TRBJ2-7

cdr3_aa: ASSSTGLYGYT
v_call: TRBV12-3/TRBV12-4
j_call: TRBJ1-2

cdr3_aa: ASQGGAGANVLT
v_call: TRBV6-5
j_call: TRBJ2-6

cdr3_aa: ASSLTGTEYTGELF
v_call: TRBV14
j_call: TRBJ2-2

cdr3_aa: ASSPRQNTEAF
v_call: TRBV5-1
j_call: TRBJ1-1

cdr3_aa: ASSQVIGGRTDTQY
v_call: TRBV4-1
j_call: TRBJ2-3

cdr3_aa: ASSPYGSDYSGNTIY
v_call: TRBV3-1/TRBV3-2
j_call: TRBJ1-3

cdr3_aa: AIRGGDTQY
v_call: TRBV10-3
j_call: TRBJ2-3

cdr3_aa: ASSLALSYEQY
v_call: TRBV7-8
j_call: TRBJ2-7

cdr3_aa: ASSYSGQASYEQY
v_call: TRBV2
j_call: TRBJ2-7

cdr3_aa: ASSLSTDSINQPQH
v_call: TRBV18
j_call: TRBJ1-5

cdr3_aa: ASSDSTSGWDTDTQY
v_call: TRBV2
j_call: TRBJ2-3

cdr3_aa: ATSRDGGANTEAF
v_call: TRBV15
j_call: TRBJ1-1

cdr3_aa: ASMATATNYGYT
v_call: TRBV2
j_call: TRBJ1-2

cdr3_aa: ASSESPGQGQETQY
v_call: TRBV10-1
j_call: TRBJ2-5

cdr3_aa: ATSDPGLAPGWDTQY
v_call: TRBV24-1
j_call: TRBJ2-3

cdr3_aa: ASRDRSYGYT
v_call: TRBV12-3/TRBV12-4
j_call: TRBJ1-2

cdr3_aa: ASTLRGPYYEQY
v_call: TRBV28
j_call: TRBJ2-7

cdr3_aa: ASSLWGPVVNEQF
v_call: TRBV27
j_call: TRBJ2-1

cdr3_aa: ASSQEADTGGQGAF
v_call: TRBV4-1
j_call: TRBJ1-1

cdr3_aa: ATSSAGQGFQPQH
v_call: TRBV15
j_call: TRBJ1-5

cdr3_aa: ASSPGTLRRGTEAF
v_call: TRBV5-1
j_call: TRBJ1-1

cdr3_aa: ASSSHGTGTYEQY
v_call: TRBV6-5
j_call: TRBJ2-7

cdr3_aa: ASSQEQGREKLF
v_call: TRBV4-2
j_call: TRBJ1-4

cdr3_aa: ASSPSPLAGNTGELF
v_call: TRBV18
j_call: TRBJ2-2

cdr3_aa: ASSLGTDSGEQY
v_call: TRBV18
j_call: TRBJ2-7

cdr3_aa: ASSYSAGQNEQF
v_call: TRBV6-5
j_call: TRBJ2-1

cdr3_aa: ASSPRGSSGNTIY
v_call: TRBV18
j_call: TRBJ1-3

cdr3_aa: ASSTGNNRGPSYEQY
v_call: TRBV7-8
j_call: TRBJ2-7

cdr3_aa: ASSLDQGRAYNEQF
v_call: TRBV5-4
j_call: TRBJ2-1

cdr3_aa: ASIRTGGTEAF
v_call: TRBV6-5
j_call: TRBJ1-1

cdr3_aa: ATSDPRTARGYT
v_call: TRBV24-1
j_call: TRBJ1-2

cdr3_aa: ASSLGTSSYEQY
v_call: TRBV5-1
j_call: TRBJ2-7

cdr3_aa: ASSPSSYGYT
v_call: TRBV12-3/TRBV12-4
j_call: TRBJ1-2

cdr3_aa: ASSDWRFNEQF
v_call: TRBV6-4
j_call: TRBJ2-1

cdr3_aa: ASSESRSSGGETQY
v_call: TRBV10-2
j_call: TRBJ2-5

cdr3_aa: ASSESVGTQY
v_call: TRBV10-1
j_call: TRBJ2-3

cdr3_aa: ASREGLAKAY
v_call: TRBV6-5
j_call: TRBJ2-3

cdr3_aa: ASSFVRATDTQY
v_call: TRBV7-2
j_call: TRBJ2-3

cdr3_aa: ASSPPQGYTGELF
v_call: TRBV6-5
j_call: TRBJ2-2

cdr3_aa: ASTSGENTGELF
v_call: TRBV6-5
j_call: TRBJ2-2

cdr3_aa: ASGVIRSYGYT
v_call: TRBV6-5
j_call: TRBJ1-2

cdr3_aa: ASSLYPSPSGGAQDTQY
v_call: TRBV28
j_call: TRBJ2-3

cdr3_aa: ASSQESGGTNNEQF
v_call: TRBV4-1
j_call: TRBJ2-1

cdr3_aa: ASSLSGTNYGYT
v_call: TRBV5-1
j_call: TRBJ1-2